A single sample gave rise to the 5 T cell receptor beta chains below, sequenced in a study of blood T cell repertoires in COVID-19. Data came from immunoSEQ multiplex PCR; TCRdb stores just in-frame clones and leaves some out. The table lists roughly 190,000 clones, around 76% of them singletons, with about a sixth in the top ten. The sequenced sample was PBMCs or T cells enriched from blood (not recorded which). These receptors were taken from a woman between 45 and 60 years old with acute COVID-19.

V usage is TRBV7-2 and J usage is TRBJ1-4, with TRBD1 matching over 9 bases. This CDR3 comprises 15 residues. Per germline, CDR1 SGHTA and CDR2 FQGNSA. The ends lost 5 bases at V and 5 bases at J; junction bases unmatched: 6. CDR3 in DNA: TGTGCCAGCAGCCCGAGACAGGGGGGCAATGAAAAACTGTTTTTT. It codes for CASSPRQGGNEKLFF.

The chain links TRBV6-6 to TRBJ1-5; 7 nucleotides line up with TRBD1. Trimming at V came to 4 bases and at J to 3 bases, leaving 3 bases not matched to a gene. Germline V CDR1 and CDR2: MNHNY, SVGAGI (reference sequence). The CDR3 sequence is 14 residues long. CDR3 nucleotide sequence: TGTGCCAGCAGTTCTACAGGGGACAATCAGCCCCAGCATTTT. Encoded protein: CASSSTGDNQPQHF.

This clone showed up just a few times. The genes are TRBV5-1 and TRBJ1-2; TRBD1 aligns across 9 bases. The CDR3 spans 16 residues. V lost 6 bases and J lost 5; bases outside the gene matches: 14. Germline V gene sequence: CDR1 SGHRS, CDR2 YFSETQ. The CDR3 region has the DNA TGCGCCAGCACCCCCATCCCGGGACAGGGACGTTATGGCTACACCTTC. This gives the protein CASTPIPGQGRYGYTF.

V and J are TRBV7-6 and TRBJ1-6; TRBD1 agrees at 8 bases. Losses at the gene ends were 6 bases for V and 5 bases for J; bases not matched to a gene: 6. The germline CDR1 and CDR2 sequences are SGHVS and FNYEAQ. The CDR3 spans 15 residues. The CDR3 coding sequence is TGTGCCAGCAGGGCCGACAGGGGAGATAATTCACCCCTCCACTTT. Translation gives CASRADRGDNSPLHF.

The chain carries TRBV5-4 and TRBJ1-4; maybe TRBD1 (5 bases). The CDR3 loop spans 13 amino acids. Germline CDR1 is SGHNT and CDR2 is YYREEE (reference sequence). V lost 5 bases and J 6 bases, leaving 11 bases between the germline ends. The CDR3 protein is CASRGGQDEKLFF. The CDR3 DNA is TGTGCCAGCAGGGGTGGACAAGATGAAAAACTGTTTTTT.